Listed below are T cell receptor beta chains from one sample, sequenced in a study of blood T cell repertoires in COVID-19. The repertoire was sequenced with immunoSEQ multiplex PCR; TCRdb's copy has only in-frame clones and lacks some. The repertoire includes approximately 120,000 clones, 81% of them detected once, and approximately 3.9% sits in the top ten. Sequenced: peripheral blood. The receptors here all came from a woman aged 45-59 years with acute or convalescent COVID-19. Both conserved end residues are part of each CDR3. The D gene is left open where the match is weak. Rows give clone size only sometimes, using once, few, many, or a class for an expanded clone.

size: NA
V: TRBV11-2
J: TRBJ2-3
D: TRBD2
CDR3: CASSLVGGTSGRVDTQYF
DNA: TGTGCCAGCAGCTTAGTGGGGGGGACTAGCGGGAGAGTGGATACGCAGTATTTT

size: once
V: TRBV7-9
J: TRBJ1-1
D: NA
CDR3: CASRMETGNTEAFF
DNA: TGTGCCAGCAGGATGGAGACAGGGAACACTGAAGCTTTCTTT

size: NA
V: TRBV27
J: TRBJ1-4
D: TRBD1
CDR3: CASSPTGLANEKLFF
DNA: TGTGCCAGCAGCCCGACAGGGTTGGCTAATGAAAAACTGTTTTTT

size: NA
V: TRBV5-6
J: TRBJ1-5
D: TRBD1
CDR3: CASSPTRDRANQPQHF
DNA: TGTGCCAGCAGCCCAACCCGGGACAGGGCAAATCAGCCCCAGCATTTT

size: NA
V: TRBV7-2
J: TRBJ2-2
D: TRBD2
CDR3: CASSLARGLAGVQGELFF
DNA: TGTGCCAGCAGCTTAGCGAGGGGACTAGCGGGAGTGCAGGGGGAGCTGTTTTTT

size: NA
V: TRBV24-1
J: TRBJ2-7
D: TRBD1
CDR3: CATSTGQGAYEQYF
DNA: TGTGCCACCAGTACGGGACAGGGAGCCTACGAGCAGTACTTC

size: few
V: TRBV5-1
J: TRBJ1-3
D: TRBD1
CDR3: CASSLAWDSSGNTIYF
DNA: TGCGCCAGCAGCTTGGCCTGGGACAGCTCTGGAAACACCATATATTTT

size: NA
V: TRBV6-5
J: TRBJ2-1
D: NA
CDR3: CASSSRPGSSSDEQFF
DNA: TGTGCCAGCAGTTCCCGACCCGGGTCCTCTAGCGATGAGCAGTTCTTC

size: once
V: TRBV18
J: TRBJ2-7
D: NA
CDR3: CASSPDRPAYEQYF
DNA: TGTGCCAGCTCACCAGACAGGCCAGCCTACGAGCAGTACTTC

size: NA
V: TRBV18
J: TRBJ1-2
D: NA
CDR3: CASSPDRNYGYTF
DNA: TGTGCCAGCTCACCAGACAGAAACTATGGCTACACCTTC

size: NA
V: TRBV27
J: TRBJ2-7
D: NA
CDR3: CASSQRGGTGNLYEQYF
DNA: TGTGCCAGCAGTCAACGGGGGGGGACAGGGAACCTCTACGAGCAGTACTTC

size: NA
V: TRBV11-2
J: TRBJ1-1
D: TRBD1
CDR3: CASSPSRTGGRTEAFF
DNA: TGTGCCAGCAGCCCTAGTCGAACAGGGGGCAGAACTGAAGCTTTCTTT

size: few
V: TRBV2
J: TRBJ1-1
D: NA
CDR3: CASESPTNTEAFF
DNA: TGTGCCAGCGAGTCCCCAACGAACACTGAAGCTTTCTTT

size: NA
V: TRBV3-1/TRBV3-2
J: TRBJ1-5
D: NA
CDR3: CASSQRDSNQPQHF
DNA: TGTGCCAGCAGCCAACGCGATAGCAATCAGCCCCAGCATTTT

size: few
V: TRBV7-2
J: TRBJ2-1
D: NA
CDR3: CASSSPRRSSYNEQFF
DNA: TGTGCCAGCAGCTCTCCCCGTAGGAGCTCCTACAATGAGCAGTTCTTC

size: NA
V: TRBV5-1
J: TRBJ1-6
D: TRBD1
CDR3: CASSPQGATNSPLHF
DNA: TGCGCCAGCAGCCCTCAGGGGGCCACGAATTCACCCCTCCACTTT

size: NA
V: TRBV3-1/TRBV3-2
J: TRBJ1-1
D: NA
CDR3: CASSQGGLVAFF
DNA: TGTGCCAGCAGCCAAGGAGGGCTTGTGGCTTTCTTT

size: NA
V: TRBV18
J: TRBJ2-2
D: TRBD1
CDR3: CASSPGQANTGELFF
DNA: TGTGCCAGCTCACCCGGACAGGCGAACACCGGGGAGCTGTTTTTT

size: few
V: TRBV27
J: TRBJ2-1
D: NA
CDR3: CASRQGKYNEQFF
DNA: TGTGCCAGCAGACAGGGAAAGTACAATGAGCAGTTCTTC

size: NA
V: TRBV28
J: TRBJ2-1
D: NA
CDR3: CASSRETYEQFF
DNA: TGTGCCAGCTCCCGGGAGACCTATGAGCAGTTCTTC

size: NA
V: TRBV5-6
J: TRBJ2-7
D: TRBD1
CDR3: CASSTGQGSYEQYF
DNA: TGTGCCAGCAGCACTGGACAGGGGAGCTACGAGCAGTACTTC

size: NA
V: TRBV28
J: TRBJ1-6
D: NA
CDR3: CASRGGLNNSPLHF
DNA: TGTGCCAGCAGGGGCGGACTCAATAATTCACCCCTCCACTTT

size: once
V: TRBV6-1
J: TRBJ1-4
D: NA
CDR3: CASSEMTAEKLFF
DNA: TGTGCCAGCAGTGAAATGACAGCTGAAAAACTGTTTTTT

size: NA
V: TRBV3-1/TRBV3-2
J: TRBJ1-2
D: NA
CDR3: CASSRAYGYTF
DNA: TGTGCCAGCAGCCGGGCCTATGGCTACACCTTC

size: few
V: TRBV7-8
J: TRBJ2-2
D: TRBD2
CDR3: CASSLGTSEGIGELFF
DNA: TGTGCCAGCAGCCTGGGGACTAGCGAAGGAATCGGGGAGCTGTTTTTT

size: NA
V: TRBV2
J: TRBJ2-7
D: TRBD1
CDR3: CASSGPGTGKEFDEQYF
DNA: TGTGCCAGCAGTGGTCCCGGGACAGGGAAGGAGTTCGACGAGCAGTACTTC

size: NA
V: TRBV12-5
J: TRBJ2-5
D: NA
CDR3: CAPMRPRLGRETQYF
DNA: TGTGCCCCCATGAGACCACGATTAGGCAGGGAGACCCAGTACTTC

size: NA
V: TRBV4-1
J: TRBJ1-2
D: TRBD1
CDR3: CASSQTDRGSSGYTF
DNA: TGCGCCAGCAGCCAAACGGACAGGGGAAGTAGTGGCTACACCTTC

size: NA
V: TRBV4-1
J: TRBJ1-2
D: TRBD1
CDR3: CASSQEPTGGLYGYTF
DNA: TGCGCCAGCAGCCAAGAACCGACAGGGGGCCTCTATGGCTACACCTTC